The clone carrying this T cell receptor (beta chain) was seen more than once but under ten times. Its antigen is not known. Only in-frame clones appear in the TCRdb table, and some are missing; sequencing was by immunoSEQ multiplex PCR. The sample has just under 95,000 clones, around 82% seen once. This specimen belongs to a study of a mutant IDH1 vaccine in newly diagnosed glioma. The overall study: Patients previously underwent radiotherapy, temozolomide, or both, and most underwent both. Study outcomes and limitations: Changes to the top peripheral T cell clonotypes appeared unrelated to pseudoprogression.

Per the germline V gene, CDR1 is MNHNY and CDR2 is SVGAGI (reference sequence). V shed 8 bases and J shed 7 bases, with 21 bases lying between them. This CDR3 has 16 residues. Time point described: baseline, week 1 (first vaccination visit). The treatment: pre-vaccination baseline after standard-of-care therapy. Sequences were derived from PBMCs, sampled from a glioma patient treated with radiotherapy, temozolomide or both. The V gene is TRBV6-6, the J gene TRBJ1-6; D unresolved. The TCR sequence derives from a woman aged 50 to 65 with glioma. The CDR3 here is CASQAGPSSPNSPLHF. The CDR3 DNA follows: TGTGCCAGCCAGGCTGGACCGTCCTCTCCCAATTCACCCCTCCACTTT.